Sequencing of this T cell receptor beta chain was carried out in a study of blood T cell repertoires in COVID-19. Across the whole study: Acute and convalescent COVID-19 specimens originated in the United States, Italy and Spain. T cells, B-cell-depleted T cells, or PBMCs supplied cDNA or gDNA.

Per the original methods: Reference gene primer amplification gave nucleated cell count estimates. The table came from immunoSEQ multiplex PCR; TCRdb's copy has only in-frame clones and leaves some out. V and J calls and clone size are given by that table; D and trimming were obtained from the DNA. The table has some 190,000 clones, 80% seen once. The V gene end was trimmed by 6 bases and the J gene end by 2 bases; junction bases not matched to a gene: 4. The germline CDR1 and CDR2 sequences are MGHDK and SYGVNS. This CDR3 comprises 14 residues. The specimen was peripheral blood. This chain joins TRBV25-1 and TRBJ1-1; 9 positions agree with TRBD1. The sequence derives from a man aged 55-75 years with acute or convalescent COVID-19. In DNA form, the CDR3 reads TGTGCCAGCAGCTCGACAGGGGGAAACACTGAAGCTTTCTTT. It specifies CASSSTGGNTEAFF.